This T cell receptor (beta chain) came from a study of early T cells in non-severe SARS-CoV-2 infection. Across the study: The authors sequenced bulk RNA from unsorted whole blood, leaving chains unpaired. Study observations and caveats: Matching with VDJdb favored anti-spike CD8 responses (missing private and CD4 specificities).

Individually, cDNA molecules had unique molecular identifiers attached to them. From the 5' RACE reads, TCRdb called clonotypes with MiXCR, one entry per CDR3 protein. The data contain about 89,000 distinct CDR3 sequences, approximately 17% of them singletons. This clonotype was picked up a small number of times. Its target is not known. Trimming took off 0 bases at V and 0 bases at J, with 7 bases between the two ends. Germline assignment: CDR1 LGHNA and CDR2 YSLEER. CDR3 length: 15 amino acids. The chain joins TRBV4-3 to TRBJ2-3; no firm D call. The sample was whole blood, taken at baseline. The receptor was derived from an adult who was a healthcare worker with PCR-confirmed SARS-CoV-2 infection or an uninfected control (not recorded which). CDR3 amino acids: CASSQDVGSTDTQYF. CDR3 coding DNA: TGCGCCAGCAGCCAAGATGTGGGGAGCACAGATACGCAGTATTTT.